A single sample gave rise to the 9 T cell receptor beta chains below, sequenced in a study of CD8 T cells in ankylosing spondylitis. TCRdb independently ran MiXCR on the 5' RACE reads; one entry per CDR3 protein. The sample holds about 140,000 distinct CDR3 sequences; under 35% are singletons and the top ten take 5.5% to 7.5%. Sample: synovial fluid, either unsorted or a sorted T cell fraction (not recorded which). The receptor set was obtained from a male donor with ankylosing spondylitis.

This clonotype occurred many times. This chain's CDR3 is CSAITGAGNTIYF. Written as DNA, the CDR3 is TGCAGTGCTATAACAGGGGCTGGAAACACCATATATTTT. V and J are TRBV20-1 and TRBJ1-3, with 7 nucleotides matching TRBD1. CDR1 DFQATT and CDR2 SNEGSKA come from the germline V gene (reference sequence). This CDR3 spans 13 amino acids. The V segment lost 4 bases and the J segment 2 bases; nucleotides outside the gene matches: 2.

The chain links TRBV7-9 to TRBJ2-3; no reliable D call. Trimming cost V 5 bases and J 1 base, with 10 bases left between them. Germline V CDR1 and CDR2: SEHNR, FQNEAQ (reference sequence). The CDR3 sequence is 14 residues long. CDR3 DNA sequence: TGTGCCAGCAGCCCGGCCCTCCGCACAGATACGCAGTATTTT. Protein sequence: CASSPALRTDTQYF.

This clonotype has a handful of counts. The chain combines TRBV5-1 with TRBJ2-3, with 10 bases aligning to TRBD2. V trimming: 0 bases; J trimming: 2 bases; junction bases outside the gene matches: 3. The CDR3 is 16 amino acids. Germline CDR1 reads SGHRS; CDR2 reads YFSETQ. DNA of the CDR3: TGCGCCAGCAGCTTGGATCTAGCGGGAGCCACAGATACGCAGTATTTT. This codes for CASSLDLAGATDTQYF.

This clonotype was found a few times. The gene calls are TRBV5-1 and TRBJ2-3; either TRBD1 or TRBD2 may supply D (5 bases each). CDR3 size: 14 residues. Looked up from germline, CDR1 is SGHRS and CDR2 is YFSETQ. V dropped 4 bases and J dropped 4 bases, with 13 bases sitting between them. The CDR3 reads CASSPRGTPDTQYF. The DNA of the CDR3 is TGCGCCAGCAGCCCGAGAGGGACCCCAGATACGCAGTATTTT.

The J gene is TRBJ2-1, the V gene TRBV7-3, with 8 bases aligning to TRBD2. J gave up 0 bases and V 1 base, and 5 bases lay outside the gene matches. The germline V gene encodes CDR1 SGHTA and CDR2 FQGTGA. This CDR3 has 17 residues. CDR3 loop: CASSLRMGTSSYNEQFF. The CDR3 DNA reads TGTGCCAGCAGCTTAAGGATGGGGACTAGCTCCTACAATGAGCAGTTCTTC.

The rearrangement uses TRBV7-8 and TRBJ2-1; 8 bases are shared with TRBD2. Trimming took 1 base from V and 6 from J; bases not matched to a gene: 5. This CDR3 has 15 residues. Germline CDR1 and CDR2: SGHVS and FQNEAQ. This CDR3 reads CASSLVAGRANEQFF. For the CDR3, the DNA is TGTGCCAGCAGCTTAGTAGCGGGGAGGGCCAATGAGCAGTTCTTC.

This clonotype was observed a handful of times. This rearrangement joins TRBV5-1 to TRBJ2-1; 8 bases match TRBD2. Trimming cost V 1 base and J 6 bases; bases outside gene matches: 6. Germline loops: CDR1 SGHRS, CDR2 YFSETQ. There are 15 residues in the CDR3. CDR3 DNA: TGCGCCAGCAGCTTGAAGCGGGGGCAGGGCAATGAGCAGTTCTTC. Its translation is CASSLKRGQGNEQFF.

At least ten counts were recorded for this clonotype. This rearrangement joins TRBV7-2 to TRBJ2-7; 8 bases align to TRBD2. This CDR3 contains 17 residues. Germline V gene lookup returns CDR1 SGHTA and CDR2 FQGNSA. V lost 5 bases and J lost 0; bases outside the gene matches: 12. In DNA form, the CDR3 reads TGTGCCAGCAGCCAACCGGCAACTAGCGGACTCTCCTACGAGCAGTACTTC. It yields the protein CASSQPATSGLSYEQYF.

The J gene is TRBJ1-2, the V gene TRBV30, with TRBD1 as a possible D gene (5 bases). Germline CDR1 GTSNPN, CDR2 SVGIG (reference sequence). The CDR3 loop spans 13 amino acids. With 2 bases removed from V and 2 bases from J, the gap between germline ends came to 9 bases. This CDR3 is CAWSRGRNYGYTF. DNA for the CDR3: TGTGCCTGGAGTAGGGGACGGAACTATGGCTACACCTTC. Full variable domain (rest looked up from reference TRBV30 and TRBJ1-2): SQTIHQWPATLVQPVGSPLSLECTVEGTSNPNLYWYRQAAGRGLQLLFYSVGIGQISSEVPQNLSASRPQDRQFILSSKKLLLSDSGFYLCAWSRGRNYGYTFGSGTRLTVV.